These 10 T cell receptor beta chains were all obtained from the same sample, sequenced in a study of blood T cell repertoires in COVID-19. Generated by immunoSEQ multiplex PCR, the TCRdb table keeps only in-frame clones and is missing some. There are 250,000 to 350,000 clones in the sample; about nine tenths occur only once, and 9.5% to 15% lies in the top ten. Material: peripheral blood. These receptors were taken from a woman in her fifties or sixties with acute or convalescent COVID-19.

The chain links TRBV29-1 to TRBJ1-4, with no clear D. The V end lost 6 bases, the J end lost 0 bases, and 8 bases lay between the germline ends. The CDR3 runs 13 residues. Germline-derived CDR1 and CDR2 are SQVTM and ANQGSEA. The CDR3 region has the DNA TGCAGCGTATCTGTTCCAACTAATGAAAAACTGTTTTTT. Its protein is CSVSVPTNEKLFF. The whole variable domain, remainder taken from reference TRBV29-1 and TRBJ1-4, is SAVISQKPSRDICQRGTSLTIQCQVDSQVTMMFWYRQQPGQSLTLIATANQGSEATYESGFVIDKFPISRPNLTFSTLTVSNMSPEDSSIYLCSVSVPTNEKLFFGSGTQLSVL.

The V gene is TRBV19, the J gene TRBJ2-7; 8 bases line up with TRBD2. This CDR3 is built from 14 residues. Germline-derived CDR1 and CDR2 are LNHDA and SQIVND (reference sequence). The V segment lost 9 bases and the J segment 3 bases; nucleotides outside the gene matches: 10. The CDR3: CASKDTSGLYEQYF. The CDR3 nucleotides read TGTGCCAGCAAAGACACTAGCGGACTCTACGAGCAGTACTTC.

In regard to this clone: This sample also contains other DNA sequences that code for the same CDR3. The chain employs TRBV27 and TRBJ2-7, with TRBD2 matching over 7 bases. V was clipped by 0 bases and J by 4 bases; unmatched bases: 3. This CDR3 has 14 residues. In germline, CDR1 is MNHEY, CDR2 SMNVEV (reference sequence). CDR3 residues: CASSLSGGGYEQYF. The CDR3 DNA sequence: TGTGCCAGCAGTTTATCTGGCGGGGGTTACGAGCAGTACTTC.

This chain connects TRBV4-1 to TRBJ2-7; 9 bases align to TRBD2. Germline trimming cut 1 base from V and 2 bases from J; bases unmatched to any gene: 3. The CDR3 spans 15 residues. Germline V gene sequence: CDR1 MGHRA, CDR2 YSYEKL. The CDR3: CASSQGGLAAYEQYF. The DNA for the CDR3 is TGCGCCAGCAGCCAAGGGGGACTAGCCGCCTACGAGCAGTACTTC.

The chain is built from TRBV24-1 and TRBJ2-7, with D possibly matching TRBD1 (6 bases). Germline assignment: CDR1 KGHDR and CDR2 SFDVKD. V was shortened by 6 bases and J by 4 bases, with 9 bases between the two germline ends. The CDR3 extends over 12 amino acids. CDR3 bases: TGTGCCACCAGTAAACAGGGTTACGAGCAGTACTTC. Protein: CATSKQGYEQYF.

Note on this clone: Relative to the germline gene, one junction end is altered; a read error may explain this. The V and J genes are TRBV14 and TRBJ2-3; possibly TRBD2 for D (5 bases). Germline-derived CDR1 and CDR2 are SGHDN and FVKESK. This CDR3 spans 13 amino acids. The CDR3 DNA is TGTGCCAGCAGCCAAGGGACTTGGACCCCCCCGTTTTTT. Protein sequence: CASSQGTWTPPFF. Filled out from reference TRBV14 and TRBJ2-3, the complete variable domain reads EAGVTQFPSHSVIEKGQTVTLRCDPISGHDNLYWYRRVMGKEIKFLLHFVKESKQDESGMPNNRFLAERTGGTYSTLKVQPAELEDSGVYFCASSQGTWTPPFFGPGTRLTVL.

This clone was recorded only once. The rearrangement uses TRBV28 and TRBJ2-1; TRBD2 aligns across 11 bases. The V and J ends lost 6 bases and 3 bases, in that order; junction bases with no gene match: 16. Germline V lookup: CDR1 MDHEN, CDR2 SYDVKM. The CDR3 length is 19 residues. CDR3 nucleotides: TGTGCCAGCAGAAGGAATGCAGGCCTCGGACTAGCGGGCTACAATGAGCAGTTCTTC. Translated: CASRRNAGLGLAGYNEQFF.

J is TRBJ1-4 and V is TRBV6-5; tentatively, D is TRBD1 (6 bases). In germline, CDR1 is MNHEY, CDR2 SVGAGI. The CDR3 runs 15 residues. Between the trimmed V and J ends, which lost 7 bases and 4 bases, there was a span of 16 bases. DNA of the CDR3: TGTGCCAGCATGCCCTCCGGGACACGTAATGAAAAACTGTTTTTT. Its protein is CASMPSGTRNEKLFF.

In this sample, this clone turned up once. This chain joins TRBV4-2 and TRBJ1-1; tentatively, D is TRBD1 (5 bases). This CDR3 spans 16 amino acids. The ends were cut back, 0 bases at V and 5 bases at J, with 16 bases in the middle. Germline V gene sequence: CDR1 LGHNA, CDR2 YNFKEQ. CDR3 sequence: CASSQDLAGPGTEAFF. The CDR3 DNA reads TGTGCCAGCAGCCAAGATCTGGCAGGGCCTGGTACTGAAGCTTTCTTT.

The rearrangement joins TRBV19 to TRBJ2-1, with 12 nucleotides matching TRBD2. Germline V gene lookup returns CDR1 LNHDA and CDR2 SQIVND (reference sequence). Trimming at V came to 5 bases and at J to 13 bases, leaving 6 bases not matched to a gene. The CDR3 is made up of 13 amino acids. The CDR3 coding sequence is TGTGCCAGTAGTGCGACTAGCGGGAGTCTCCAGTTCTTC. Residues: CASSATSGSLQFF.